This T cell receptor (beta chain) was sequenced during a study of blood T cell repertoires in COVID-19. Study as a whole: Both acute and convalescent COVID-19 samples were obtained from the United States, Italy and Spain. Sources were T cells, B-cell-depleted T cells, or PBMCs; the material itself was cDNA or gDNA.

This CDR3 has 16 amino acids. Germline values: CDR1 SGHKS, CDR2 YYEKEE (reference sequence). Trimming took 0 bases from V and 0 from J, leaving 7 bases between them. As originally analysed: Researchers report that nucleated cell counts were estimated from reference gene primer amplification. Assay used: immunoSEQ multiplex PCR; TCRdb lists only in-frame clones, some missing. V, J and clone size reflect that table, while D and trimming were determined from the DNA. The table records 65,000 to 70,000 clones, approximately 80% of them present only once. The chain combines TRBV5-5 with TRBJ1-6; D not certain. The source material was peripheral blood. The clonotype was recovered from a human donor in a cohort sampled during active COVID-19. CDR3 sequence reads: CASSLVQVSYNSPLHF. For the CDR3, the DNA is TGTGCCAGCAGCTTGGTGCAGGTCTCCTATAATTCACCCCTCCACTTT.